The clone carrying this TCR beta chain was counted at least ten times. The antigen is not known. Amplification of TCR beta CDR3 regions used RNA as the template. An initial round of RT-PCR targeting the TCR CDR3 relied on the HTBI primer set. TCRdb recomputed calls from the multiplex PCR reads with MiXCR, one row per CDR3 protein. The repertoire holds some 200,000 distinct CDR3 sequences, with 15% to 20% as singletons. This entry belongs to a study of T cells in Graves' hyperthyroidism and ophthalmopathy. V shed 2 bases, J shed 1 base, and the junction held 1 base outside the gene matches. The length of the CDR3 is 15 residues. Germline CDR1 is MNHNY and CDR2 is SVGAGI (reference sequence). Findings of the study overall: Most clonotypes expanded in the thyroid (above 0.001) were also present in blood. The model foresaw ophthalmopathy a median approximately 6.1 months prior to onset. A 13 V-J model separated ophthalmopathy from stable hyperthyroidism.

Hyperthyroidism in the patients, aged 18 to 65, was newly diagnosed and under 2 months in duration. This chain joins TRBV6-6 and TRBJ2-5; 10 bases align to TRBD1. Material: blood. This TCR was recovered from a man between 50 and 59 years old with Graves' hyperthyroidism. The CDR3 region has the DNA TGTGCCAGCAGTTACGGGGACAGGGGCCAAGAGACCCAGTACTTC. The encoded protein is CASSYGDRGQETQYF.